Listed below are T cell receptor beta chains from one sample, sequenced in a study of blood T cell repertoires in COVID-19. The method was immunoSEQ multiplex PCR; TCRdb's version includes in-frame clones alone and lacks a portion of them. Of about 83,000 clones in the sample, about 86% were seen once. Material for sequencing was peripheral blood. The receptors derive from an elderly woman in a cohort sampled during active or convalescent COVID-19. Each CDR3 is given without its conserved first and last residue. Each record gives: D gene, CDR3 length, V gene, J gene, CDR3 protein. D genes are given only for firm matches.

TRBD1	13	TRBV28	TRBJ1-2	ASSSGRGTGYGYT
NA	11	TRBV7-9	TRBJ1-6	ASSLEGESPLH
TRBD1	13	TRBV10-3	TRBJ1-1	AITGGQGEYTEAF
TRBD2	15	TRBV10-1	TRBJ2-1	ASSESSLAGGWREQF
TRBD1	13	TRBV7-2	TRBJ2-7	ASSQWGQADYEQY
TRBD2	16	TRBV5-6	TRBJ2-3	ASSLGLAGSPTLGTQY
TRBD1	13	TRBV4-1	TRBJ2-1	ASSRGQGAYNEQF
TRBD1	13	TRBV6-6	TRBJ2-5	ASRPGQGALETQY
TRBD1	15	TRBV5-6	TRBJ2-3	ASSRPTGTGVGDTQY
TRBD2	15	TRBV11-2	TRBJ2-5	ASSLDPGLAGQETQY
TRBD2	12	TRBV5-5	TRBJ2-1	ASSTGLAGVEQF
TRBD1	13	TRBV15	TRBJ1-1	ATSSKSQGDTEAF
NA	12	TRBV6-6	TRBJ2-7	ASSYTGSLPEQY
NA	12	TRBV15	TRBJ2-5	ATSRETFQETQY
NA	12	TRBV11-2	TRBJ2-1	ASREGGRSNEQF
TRBD1	12	TRBV2	TRBJ1-1	ASSVRQGYTEAF
TRBD2	14	TRBV7-6	TRBJ2-3	ASSKGLAGTSDTQY
NA	11	TRBV7-3	TRBJ2-1	ASSPEPPREQF
TRBD1	12	TRBV3-1/TRBV3-2	TRBJ1-1	ASSLTGMGTEAF
NA	13	TRBV28	TRBJ2-1	AGQPGGRGIYEQF
NA	11	TRBV21-1	TRBJ2-7	ASSDRGGYEQY
NA	11	TRBV6-6	TRBJ2-1	ASSPVVSGEQF
TRBD1	13	TRBV5-5	TRBJ1-6	ASSQAGGLESPLH
TRBD2	12	TRBV4-1	TRBJ2-1	ASSQELAGNEQF
NA	13	TRBV2	TRBJ2-3	ASSGAGYSTDTQY
NA	13	TRBV19	TRBJ1-2	ASSPPIGDFYGYT
TRBD2	11	TRBV19	TRBJ2-1	ASSSRGRVEQF
TRBD2	14	TRBV24-1	TRBJ2-3	ATSDLGAGGLDTQY
TRBD2	14	TRBV19	TRBJ2-5	ASSIGGAGGRETQY
NA	14	TRBV7-2	TRBJ2-5	ASSLALNRVGETQY
TRBD2	13	TRBV5-1	TRBJ2-3	ASSNPGGSTDTQY
TRBD2	14	TRBV7-6	TRBJ2-7	ASSPAGRETPYEQY
NA	13	TRBV7-7	TRBJ2-1	ASSFSESSYNEQF
NA	12	TRBV11-1	TRBJ1-1	ASSPRRGNTEAF
NA	14	TRBV11-3	TRBJ2-5	ASSLDGSLAWETQY
NA	10	TRBV5-1	TRBJ2-2	ASSPSAGELF
NA	12	TRBV25-1	TRBJ2-7	ASTTGEGEDEQY
TRBD2	15	TRBV6-2/TRBV6-3	TRBJ2-2	ASSYIGGEKNTGELF
NA	12	TRBV7-9	TRBJ1-2	ASSAPGRRGGYT
TRBD2	15	TRBV5-4	TRBJ2-5	ASSKGLAGGVQETQY
NA	12	TRBV10-3	TRBJ2-1	AISEITSWGEQF
TRBD2	15	TRBV9	TRBJ2-3	ASSVLEGLAGADTQY
TRBD1	12	TRBV5-1	TRBJ1-4	ASRLGQGYEKLF
TRBD2	13	TRBV10-3	TRBJ2-7	AISEGSGSSYEQY
NA	11	TRBV5-5	TRBJ1-1	ASNGGLNTEAF
NA	10	TRBV12-3/TRBV12-4	TRBJ1-2	ASSLTYYGYT
TRBD1	15	TRBV3-1/TRBV3-2	TRBJ1-5	ASSQGVRGPSNQPQH
TRBD1	11	TRBV29-1	TRBJ1-2	SVTDRANYGYT
TRBD2	13	TRBV5-1	TRBJ2-3	ASSLGTSGTDTQY
NA	11	TRBV7-3	TRBJ1-1	ASSFTTNTEAF
TRBD2	14	TRBV6-1	TRBJ2-5	ASSEPSGGGGETQY
NA	11	TRBV18	TRBJ2-5	ASSLSIQETQY
NA	17	TRBV11-2	TRBJ1-2	ASSLPRGGLGRGSSGYT
TRBD2	18	TRBV19	TRBJ2-1	ASSSLGTSGKTPNNNEQF
TRBD1	12	TRBV28	TRBJ1-4	ASSPGTGVEKLF